The 8 T cell receptor beta chains reported below all come from one sample, sequenced in a study of beta chain features in type 1 diabetes. The entirety of the isolated RNA underwent reverse transcription, so expressed TCRB transcripts were sequenced. The table came from immunoSEQ multiplex PCR; TCRdb's copy has only in-frame clones and leaves some out. The sample yields fewer than 650,000 clones, roughly 16% seen once. Sequenced material: naive CD4+ T cells from blood. These receptors originate from a man aged 18 to 30 in good health.

A few counts support this clone. The sample contains more than one DNA sequence encoding this CDR3. The gene calls are TRBV28 and TRBJ1-5; 10 bases are a match to TRBD1. The CDR3 consists of 15 residues. CDR1 is MDHEN, CDR2 SYDVKM, per germline. Unmatched junction bases numbered 4, after V lost 4 bases and J lost 4 bases. The CDR3 nucleotides read TGTGCCAGCAGTTCCCCGGGACAGGGGAATCAGCCCCAGCATTTT. It codes for CASSSPGQGNQPQHF.

This clone has just a few counts. The chain combines TRBV4-3 with TRBJ2-2, with D maybe TRBD2 (6 bases). V was shortened by 0 bases and J by 0 bases, with 17 bases between the two germline ends. The CDR3 is 19 residues long. Per germline, CDR1 LGHNA and CDR2 YSLEER. The CDR3 sequence: CASSQDRGLGGSNTGELFF. The CDR3 nucleotides are TGCGCCAGCAGCCAAGATCGTGGGCTGGGGGGTTCGAACACCGGGGAGCTGTTTTTT.

This clone appeared a few times. J is TRBJ1-2 and V is TRBV29-1; possibly TRBD1 for D (5 bases). There are 12 residues in the CDR3. The germline V gene encodes CDR1 SQVTM and CDR2 ANQGSEA. Trimming cost V 3 bases and J 4 bases, with 9 bases left between them. In DNA form, the CDR3 reads TGCAGCGTTGAGGGGGGACTCTATGGCTACACCTTC. The encoded protein is CSVEGGLYGYTF.

This clone has a handful of counts. The V and J genes are TRBV4-3 and TRBJ1-1; possibly TRBD1 for D (6 bases). V was trimmed by 1 base and J by 0 bases, leaving 18 bases between them. CDR3 length equals 18 residues. In germline, CDR1 is LGHNA, CDR2 YSLEER. CDR3 nucleotides: TGCGCCAGCAGCCAAGTTAGGGGCAGGGGAGGGTTGAACACTGAAGCTTTCTTT. It is translated as CASSQVRGRGGLNTEAFF.

This clone was counted between two and nine times. The rearrangement uses TRBV4-3 and TRBJ1-1; tentatively, D is TRBD1 (5 bases). The CDR3 runs 13 residues. Per the germline V gene, CDR1 is LGHNA and CDR2 is YSLEER. Trimming removed 4 bases at V and 6 bases at J, with 12 bases between. The CDR3 loop reads CASSRRGDSEAFF. The CDR3 DNA reads TGCGCCAGCAGCCGGCGTGGGGACTCTGAAGCTTTCTTT.

The V call is TRBV7-2, the J call TRBJ2-3; TRBD1 is a possible D gene (6 bases). Trimming took 2 bases from V and 7 from J, leaving 16 bases between them. Germline V lookup: CDR1 SGHTA, CDR2 FQGNSA. The CDR3 has 15 amino acids. DNA for the CDR3: TGTGCCAGCAGCTTACAGGGAAAGGGGGAATATACGCAGTATTTT. Its translation is CASSLQGKGEYTQYF. Variable domain in full (rest from reference TRBV7-2 and TRBJ2-3): GAGVSQSPSNKVTEKGKDVELRCDPISGHTALYWYRQSLGQGLEFLIYFQGNSAPDKSGLPSDRFSAERTGGSVSTLTIQRTQQEDSAVYLCASSLQGKGEYTQYFGPGTRLTVL.

The J gene is TRBJ2-3, the V gene TRBV5-1; the D gene is possibly TRBD1 (6 bases). The CDR3 has 14 amino acids. V lost 2 bases to trimming and J lost 4 bases, with 11 bases between them. The V gene's germline CDR1 is SGHRS and CDR2 YFSETQ. DNA for the CDR3: TGCGCCAGCAGCTTTGGCGCAGGGGCAGATACGCAGTATTTT. Amino acids: CASSFGAGADTQYF.

This clone was counted a few times. The chain couples TRBV28 to TRBJ1-2; 10 nucleotides align to TRBD1. CDR1 is MDHEN and CDR2 is SYDVKM in the germline V gene. CDR3 length equals 18 residues. Trimming took 7 bases from V and 3 from J; bases not matched to a gene: 17. CDR3 amino acids: CASTPPRDRGGRYYGYTF. CDR3 nucleotide sequence: TGTGCCAGCACCCCCCCGCGGGACAGGGGCGGACGGTACTATGGCTACACCTTC.